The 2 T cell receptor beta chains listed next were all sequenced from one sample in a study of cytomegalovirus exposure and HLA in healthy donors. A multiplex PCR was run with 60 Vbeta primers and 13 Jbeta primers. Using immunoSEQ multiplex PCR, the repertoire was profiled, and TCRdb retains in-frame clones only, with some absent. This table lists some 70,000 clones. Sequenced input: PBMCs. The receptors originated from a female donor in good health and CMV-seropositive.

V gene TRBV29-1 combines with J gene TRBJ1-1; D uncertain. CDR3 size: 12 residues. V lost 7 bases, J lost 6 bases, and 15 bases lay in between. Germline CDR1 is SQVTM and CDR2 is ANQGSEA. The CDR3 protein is CSAKMGGPEAFF. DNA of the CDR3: TGCAGCGCAAAAATGGGAGGTCCTGAAGCTTTCTTT.

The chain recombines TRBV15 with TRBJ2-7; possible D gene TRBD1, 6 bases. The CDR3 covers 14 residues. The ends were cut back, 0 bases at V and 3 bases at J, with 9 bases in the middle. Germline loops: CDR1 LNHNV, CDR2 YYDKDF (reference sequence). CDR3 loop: CATSRERQDYEQYF. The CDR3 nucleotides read TGTGCCACCAGCAGAGAGCGACAGGACTACGAGCAGTACTTC.